A single sample is the source of the 29 T cell receptor beta chains below, sequenced in a study of blood T cell repertoires in COVID-19. Profiling relied on immunoSEQ multiplex PCR, and the TCRdb table lists in-frame clones only, not all of them. Counted here are some 290,000 clones, approximately 90% occurring once; the ten biggest clones make up 2% to 2.5%. The sequenced sample was peripheral blood. These receptors were taken from a woman aged 45-65 years who had recovered from COVID-19.

The chain couples TRBV19 to TRBJ1-1; D is possibly TRBD1 (5 bases). V lost 5 bases to trimming and J lost 8 bases, with 12 bases between them. CDR3 length: 12 amino acids. Germline CDR1 LNHDA, CDR2 SQIVND (reference sequence). The CDR3 reads CASSAPREEAFF. In nucleotides, the CDR3 is TGTGCCAGTAGTGCCCCCAGGGAAGAAGCTTTCTTT.

The chain links TRBV11-2 to TRBJ2-3; the match to TRBD2 covers 8 bases. J gave up 4 bases and V 0 bases, and 6 bases lay outside the gene matches. Germline lookup yields CDR1 SGHAT and CDR2 FQNNGV. This CDR3 contains 16 residues. The CDR3 is CASSLERGGGADTQYF. The CDR3 DNA reads TGTGCCAGCAGCTTAGAACGGGGGGGCGGGGCAGATACGCAGTATTTT.

The chain joins TRBV12-5 to TRBJ2-7; 7 bases are a match to TRBD1. The CDR3 consists of 13 residues. Losses at the gene ends were 6 bases for V and 5 bases for J; bases not matched to a gene: 7. CDR1 is LGHNT and CDR2 is FRNRAP in the germline V gene. The DNA of the CDR3 is TGTGCTAGTGGGTACAGGGGAACAGACGAGCAGTACTTC. Residues: CASGYRGTDEQYF.

The CDR3 sequence: CASSQEVSSCEQYF. The CDR3 DNA is TGTGCCAGCAGCCAAGAGGTATCGAGTTGCGAGCAGTACTTC. The chain uses TRBV3-1 (or the pseudogene TRBV3-2) and TRBJ2-7; D is unclear. The CDR3 spans 14 residues. Germline values: CDR1 LGHDT, CDR2 YNNKEL (reference sequence). V gave up 0 bases and J gave up 6 bases, with 12 bases separating them.

The table lists this clone with many counts. One end of the junction fails to match germline, which may point to a read error. V is TRBV9 and J is TRBJ1-2, with TRBD1 as a possible D gene (5 bases). Germline V gene lookup returns CDR1 SGDLS and CDR2 YYNGEE. The CDR3 runs 13 residues. The CDR3 loop is CASSGQRDYGYSF. The DNA for the CDR3 is TGTGCCAGCAGCGGTCAAAGGGACTATGGCTACAGCTTC.

The CDR3 DNA reads as TGTGCCAGTAGTATCCCCGGGACTAGCTACCACGAGCAGTACTTC. Encoded protein: CASSIPGTSYHEQYF. The chain carries TRBV19 and TRBJ2-7, with TRBD2 matching over 9 bases. The trim removed 3 bases at V and 5 bases at J, leaving 8 bases unmatched. The CDR3 has 15 residues. The germline gives CDR1 LNHDA, CDR2 SQIVND (reference sequence).

This clone came up once. The chain is built from TRBV3-1 (or the pseudogene TRBV3-2) and TRBJ2-3; D is possibly TRBD2 (5 bases). Germline lookup yields CDR1 LGHDT and CDR2 YNNKEL (reference sequence). Trimming shortened V by 4 bases and J by 0 bases, and 11 bases separated the two germline ends. This CDR3 is built from 15 residues. The chain's CDR3 is CASSLRATSTDTQYF. CDR3 bases: TGTGCCAGCAGCCTGAGGGCAACTAGCACAGATACGCAGTATTTT.

This clone came up once. The chain carries TRBV18 and TRBJ1-1; D unresolved. V gave up 0 bases and J gave up 0 bases, with 8 bases separating them. Looked up from germline, CDR1 is KGHSH and CDR2 is LQKENI. The CDR3 runs to 15 residues. The CDR3, as DNA: TGTGCCAGCTCACCACCGAACAGTTTGAACACTGAAGCTTTCTTT. Translated, it gives CASSPPNSLNTEAFF.

The genes are TRBV6-2 or TRBV6-3 and TRBJ1-2; D is ambiguous. CDR3 size: 15 residues. V was clipped by 0 bases and J by 1 base, with 9 bases between them. Germline-derived CDR1 and CDR2 are MNHEY and SVGEGT. For the CDR3, the DNA is TGTGCCAGCAGTTACTCGAACAGTCTTAACTATGGCTACACCTTC. As protein: CASSYSNSLNYGYTF.

This clone was detected only a few times. This chain uses TRBV18 with TRBJ2-7; D call uncertain. This CDR3 spans 14 amino acids. Germline values: CDR1 KGHSH, CDR2 LQKENI. V was pared by 2 bases and J by 5 bases, with 13 bases between. The CDR3 spells CASSPDGTLHEQYF. The CDR3 coding sequence is TGTGCCAGCTCACCAGATGGTACTCTCCACGAGCAGTACTTC.

The gene calls are TRBV5-1 and TRBJ2-1; D is unclear. The CDR3 is 14 residues long. From germline, CDR1 is SGHRS and CDR2 YFSETQ. The V end lost 6 bases, the J end lost 4 bases, and 14 bases lay between the germline ends. CDR3 coding DNA: TGCGCCAGCAATGGTGGAGCCCAGTACAATGAGCAGTTCTTC. Protein: CASNGGAQYNEQFF.

J is TRBJ1-6 and V is TRBV6-5; 9 bases align to TRBD1. After removal of 6 bases from V and 9 bases from J, the junction contained 9 bases not matched to a gene. The CDR3 covers 15 residues. The germline gives CDR1 MNHEY, CDR2 SVGAGI. CDR3 sequence: CASSAGQGNRSPLHF. The DNA for the CDR3 is TGTGCCAGCAGCGCGGGACAGGGTAATCGTTCACCCCTCCACTTT.

Comments on this clone: The identical CDR3 is also encoded by other nucleotide sequences in the sample. The CDR3 coding sequence is TGTGCCATCAGTGGACAGGGTTCCTACGAGCAGTACTTC. Translating it yields CAISGQGSYEQYF. The chain combines TRBV10-3 with TRBJ2-7; 7 bases match TRBD1. Germline loops: CDR1 ENHRY, CDR2 SYGVKD. CDR3 length equals 13 residues. V was clipped by 4 bases and J by 1 base; unmatched bases: 1.

This rearrangement joins TRBV4-2 to TRBJ1-3; D possibly corresponds to TRBD1 (6 bases). Germline lookup yields CDR1 LGHNA and CDR2 YNFKEQ. CDR3 length: 17 residues. V lost 1 base to trimming and J lost 0 bases, with 13 bases between them. The CDR3 DNA reads as TGTGCCAGCAGCCAAGTTTCCCCAGGGGTCTCTGGAAACACCATATATTTT. This translates into CASSQVSPGVSGNTIYF.

The genes are TRBV5-1 and TRBJ1-1; the D gene is possibly TRBD1 (5 bases). V was trimmed by 4 bases and J by 0 bases, leaving 13 bases between them. This CDR3 is 15 amino acids long. From germline, CDR1 is SGHRS and CDR2 YFSETQ. CDR3 DNA sequence: TGCGCCAGCAGCGAACAGGACGGACTGAACACTGAAGCTTTCTTT. Translating gives CASSEQDGLNTEAFF.

The chain combines TRBV29-1 with TRBJ2-7; 7 nucleotides agree with TRBD1. Looked up from germline, CDR1 is SQVTM and CDR2 is ANQGSEA. With 7 bases clipped from V and 7 bases from J, the junction kept 7 bases outside the gene matches. This CDR3 is built from 11 residues. CDR3 sequence: CSGQGAGEQYF. CDR3 bases: TGCAGCGGACAGGGTGCCGGAGAGCAGTACTTC.

This clone was observed at least ten times. CDR3 coding DNA: TGTGCCAGCAGTGACAAGGAGACAGATACGCAGTATTTT. Protein product: CASSDKETDTQYF. The V gene is TRBV6-4, the J gene TRBJ2-3, with unresolved D. Trimming removed 2 bases at V and 3 bases at J, with 6 bases between. This CDR3 comprises 13 residues. Germline CDR1 is MRHNA and CDR2 is SNTAGT.

The V gene is TRBV27, the J gene TRBJ1-6, with D tentatively TRBD1 (5 bases). Trimming took off 5 bases at V and 13 bases at J, with 15 bases between the two ends. The CDR3 sequence is 13 residues long. CDR1 is MNHEY and CDR2 is SMNVEV in the germline V gene (reference sequence). DNA for the CDR3: TGTGCCAGCAGTCCCCGTGGGGGGGGGCCCCTCCACTTT. As protein: CASSPRGGGPLHF.

This chain connects TRBV7-2 to TRBJ2-7; 7 bases match TRBD1. Losses at the gene ends were 1 base for V and 9 bases for J; bases not matched to a gene: 12. This CDR3 spans 15 amino acids. Per germline, CDR1 SGHTA and CDR2 FQGNSA. The CDR3 region has the DNA TGTGCCAGCAGCTTAGAGGGTGACAGGGAGTTTGGGCAGTACTTC. This translates into CASSLEGDREFGQYF. Variable domain in full (rest from reference TRBV7-2 and TRBJ2-7): GAGVSQSPSNKVTEKGKDVELRCDPISGHTALYWYRQSLGQGLEFLIYFQGNSAPDKSGLPSDRFSAERTGGSVSTLTIQRTQQEDSAVYLCASSLEGDREFGQYFGPGTRLTVT.

J is TRBJ1-1 and V is TRBV7-2; the match to TRBD1 covers 9 bases. From germline, CDR1 is SGHTA and CDR2 FQGNSA. Trimming took 5 bases from V and 6 from J; bases not matched to a gene: 4. The CDR3 runs 13 residues. In nucleotides, the CDR3 is TGTGCCAGCAGCGAGGACAGGGGTGCTGAAGCTTTCTTT. It is translated as CASSEDRGAEAFF.

The V call is TRBV29-1, the J call TRBJ1-1; D possibly corresponds to TRBD1 (5 bases). The ends were cut back, 0 bases at V and 2 bases at J, with 10 bases in the middle. Looked up from germline, CDR1 is SQVTM and CDR2 is ANQGSEA. The CDR3 contains 14 residues. In nucleotides, the CDR3 is TGCAGCGTTGAAGATCGACAGCTTAACACTGAAGCTTTCTTT. Its translation: CSVEDRQLNTEAFF.

The chain joins TRBV5-1 to TRBJ2-2; 8 nucleotides align to TRBD1. Germline-derived CDR1 and CDR2 are SGHRS and YFSETQ. The CDR3 is 15 residues long. V lost 4 bases to trimming and J lost 5 bases; unmatched junction nucleotides: 7. This CDR3 reads CASSGQGPGTGELFF. The DNA for the CDR3 is TGCGCCAGCAGCGGACAGGGCCCGGGTACCGGGGAGCTGTTTTTT.

The chain carries TRBV6-2 or TRBV6-3 and TRBJ1-5; 11 bases agree with TRBD1. The V segment lost 0 bases and the J segment 3 bases; nucleotides outside the gene matches: 7. The CDR3 length is 18 residues. Germline CDR1 and CDR2: MNHEY and SVGEGT. CDR3 sequence reads: CASSYSGQGENYNQPQHF. The CDR3 DNA is TGTGCCAGCAGTTACTCGGGACAGGGGGAAAACTACAATCAGCCCCAGCATTTT.

V is TRBV4-2 and J is TRBJ2-1, with D possibly being TRBD2 (5 bases). The V gene's germline CDR1 is LGHNA and CDR2 YNFKEQ. V was cut by 0 bases and J by 8 bases, with 17 bases left in between. CDR3 length equals 16 residues. The DNA of the CDR3 is TGTGCCAGCAGCCAAGAGGGCGGAGGAAGGACGCATGAGCAGTTCTTC. Protein product: CASSQEGGGRTHEQFF.

This clone was observed once. The chain recombines TRBV5-1 with TRBJ2-5, with TRBD2 matching 7 bases. The germline V gene encodes CDR1 SGHRS and CDR2 YFSETQ. V trimming: 0 bases; J trimming: 6 bases; junction bases outside the gene matches: 11. CDR3 length equals 16 residues. CDR3 sequence: CASSLGGLAVQKTQYF. CDR3 in DNA: TGCGCCAGCAGCTTGGGGGGCCTAGCGGTGCAGAAGACCCAGTACTTC.

The J gene is TRBJ1-6, the V gene TRBV5-1; weak D call: TRBD1 (6 bases). The V gene's germline CDR1 is SGHRS and CDR2 YFSETQ. Trimming shortened V by 2 bases and J by 0 bases, and 9 bases separated the two germline ends. The CDR3 is 16 residues long. As DNA, the CDR3 is TGCGCCAGCAGCTTCGAGACAGGCTCCTATAATTCACCCCTCCACTTT. Translating it yields CASSFETGSYNSPLHF. Full variable domain (rest looked up from reference TRBV5-1 and TRBJ1-6): KAGVTQTPRYLIKTRGQQVTLSCSPISGHRSVSWYQQTPGQGLQFLFEYFSETQRNKGNFPGRFSGRQFSNSRSEMNVSTLELGDSALYLCASSFETGSYNSPLHFGNGTRLTVT.

The rearrangement uses TRBV19 and TRBJ2-1; 8 bases line up with TRBD2. The germline gives CDR1 LNHDA, CDR2 SQIVND (reference sequence). This CDR3 is 14 amino acids long. Trimming took 5 bases from V and 5 from J; bases not matched to a gene: 5. CDR3 loop: CASSHLAGNNEQFF. CDR3 nucleotides: TGTGCCAGTAGTCACCTAGCGGGTAACAATGAGCAGTTCTTC. The variable domain in full, with the rest retrieved from reference TRBV19 and TRBJ2-1, is DGGITQSPKYLFRKEGQNVTLSCEQNLNHDAMYWYRQDPGQGLRLIYYSQIVNDFQKGDIAEGYSVSREKKESFPLTVTSAQKNPTAFYLCASSHLAGNNEQFFGPGTRLTVL.

J is TRBJ1-1 and V is TRBV10-3; 9 bases agree with TRBD1. Germline V gives CDR1 ENHRY, CDR2 SYGVKD. V shed 3 bases, J shed 6 bases, and the junction held 8 bases outside the gene matches. The CDR3 is 15 residues long. CDR3 residues: CAISEPGQGSAEAFF. In nucleotides, the CDR3 is TGTGCCATCAGTGAACCCGGACAGGGGTCCGCTGAAGCTTTCTTT.

The chain couples TRBV7-8 to TRBJ1-6; D gene ambiguous. V lost 7 bases and J 6 bases, leaving 13 bases between the germline ends. This CDR3 is built from 14 residues. CDR1 is SGHVS and CDR2 is FQNEAQ in the germline V gene. CDR3 sequence reads: CASTVGSGNSPLHF. The CDR3 DNA follows: TGTGCCAGCACCGTCGGGTCGGGTAATTCACCCCTCCACTTT. Complete variable domain (other parts from reference TRBV7-8 and TRBJ1-6): GAGVSQSPRYKVAKRGQDVALRCDPISGHVSLFWYQQALGQGPEFLTYFQNEAQLDKSGLPSDRFFAERPEGSVSTLKIQRTQQEDSAVYLCASTVGSGNSPLHFGNGTRLTVT.